This entry lists 7 T cell receptor beta chains sequenced from one sample in a study of CD8 T cells in ankylosing spondylitis. TCRdb reanalysed the 5' RACE reads using MiXCR and keeps one entry per CDR3 protein. Counted here are roughly 700,000 distinct CDR3 sequences, around a fifth occurring once; the ten biggest clones make up around 19%. Whole-study results and caveats: There was a TCR beta motif, made of several highly homologous variants, that appeared characteristic of ankylosing spondylitis blood.

Their cognate antigens are unknown. The specimen sequenced was blood, either unsorted or a sorted T cell fraction (not recorded which). The receptor source for this set is a male donor with ankylosing spondylitis.

This clonotype was seen only a few times. V is TRBV5-1 and J is TRBJ2-3, with 10 bases fitting TRBD2. The CDR3 totals 16 residues. The ends lost 3 bases at V and 8 bases at J; junction bases unmatched: 12. Germline loops: CDR1 SGHRS, CDR2 YFSETQ. The DNA for the CDR3 is TGCGCCAGCAGCTCCCGACTAGCGGGCGGACTCGTTACGCAGTATTTT. It encodes CASSSRLAGGLVTQYF. The whole variable domain, filled in from reference TRBV5-1 and TRBJ2-3, reads KAGVTQTPRYLIKTRGQQVTLSCSPISGHRSVSWYQQTPGQGLQFLFEYFSETQRNKGNFPGRFSGRQFSNSRSEMNVSTLELGDSALYLCASSSRLAGGLVTQYFGPGTRLTVL.

This sequence joins TRBV20-1 and TRBJ1-3; D is possibly TRBD1 (5 bases). From germline, CDR1 is DFQATT and CDR2 SNEGSKA (reference sequence). The CDR3 is 12 amino acids. V was trimmed by 6 bases and J by 0 bases, leaving 6 bases between them. The CDR3 loop reads CSAGGSGNTIYF. The DNA for the CDR3 is TGCAGTGCCGGGGGCTCTGGAAACACCATATATTTT.

This clonotype was seen only a few times. CDR3 nucleotide sequence: TGTGCCAGCAGCTTGGGTCTAGGGGAGGTACAAGAGACCCAGTACTTC. Amino acids: CASSLGLGEVQETQYF. The chain carries TRBV7-9 and TRBJ2-5; D might be TRBD2 (6 bases). This CDR3 comprises 16 residues. The V gene lost 3 bases and the J gene lost 2 bases, with 16 bases spanning the gap. Looked up from germline, CDR1 is SEHNR and CDR2 is FQNEAQ (reference sequence).

Only one count was recorded for this clonotype. This chain joins TRBV30 and TRBJ2-5; 11 nucleotides match TRBD2. With 2 bases clipped from V and 7 bases from J, the junction kept 3 bases outside the gene matches. Germline lookup yields CDR1 GTSNPN and CDR2 SVGIG (reference sequence). The CDR3 runs 13 residues. The CDR3 DNA follows: TGTGCCTGGAGTATAGCGGGAGGGGGGACCCAGTACTTC. Translation: CAWSIAGGGTQYF.

The chain recombines TRBV12-3 or TRBV12-4 with TRBJ2-5, with 7 bases that match TRBD1. The CDR3 totals 14 residues. Trimming took 6 bases from V and 1 from J; bases not matched to a gene: 5. CDR3 nucleotides: TGTGCCAGCAGCCACGGGACAGTCCAAGAGACCCAGTACTTC. Residues: CASSHGTVQETQYF.

This clonotype was seen only a few times. The V gene is TRBV11-2, the J gene TRBJ2-4; 8 bases map to TRBD2. The germline V gene has CDR1 SGHAT and CDR2 FQNNGV. The CDR3 totals 15 residues. V lost 4 bases, J lost 7 bases, and 9 bases stayed unmatched. The CDR3 coding sequence is TGTGCCAGCAGCTCCGGACTAGCAGAGGGGAACATTCAGTACTTC. Translating gives CASSSGLAEGNIQYF.

This clonotype has more than one count but fewer than ten. A much larger clone differs by one base, so this may be a read error. The chain employs TRBV5-1 and TRBJ2-7, with 11 positions matching TRBD2. Germline lookup yields CDR1 SGHRS and CDR2 YFSETQ. The CDR3 covers 20 residues. Germline trimming cut 2 bases from V and 4 bases from J; bases unmatched to any gene: 20. Here the CDR3 reads CASSFVAGGPSTNVRYEQYF. CDR3 sequence (DNA): TGCGCCAGCAGCTTCGTAGCGGGAGGGCCTTCTACGAATGTACGGTACGAGCAGTACTTC.